The T cell receptor (beta chain) under discussion was sequenced for a study of post-analysis software for immune sequencing data. Study context: The disease courses covered relapsing-remitting, secondary progressive and progressive-relapsing multiple sclerosis.

V was cut by 6 bases and J by 6 bases, with 11 bases left in between. The CDR3 loop spans 12 amino acids. Germline V CDR1 and CDR2: MDHEN, SYDVKM. The authors incorporated unique molecular identifiers into the TCR beta cDNA libraries. There were about 1 to 10 million T cells, and roughly 0.5 million cDNA molecules came from them. MiXCR, applied by TCRdb to the PCR reads, yields one record per CDR3 protein. Of 700,000 to 800,000 distinct CDR3 sequences in the sample, 25% to 30% were seen once. This clonotype was counted only a few times. The antigen is not known. Findings and caveats of the study: Among 5 or 6 TRBV segments more frequent in patients than controls were TRBV5-6, TRBV5-1 and TRBV20-1. Pronounced co-clustering by F measure was evident among identically batched samples. Among multiple sclerosis patients, normalized Chao1 diversity was significantly below that of controls.

The sequenced sample was blood. This sequence joins TRBV28 and TRBJ1-2; D not resolved. The TCR sequence derives from a girl aged 5 to 17 with multiple sclerosis. The CDR3 nucleotides are TGTGCCAGCAGCTTAGGAAGGGATGGCTACACCTTC. This sequence encodes CASSLGRDGYTF.